Listed below are T cell receptor beta chains from one sample, sequenced in a study of OX40 agonist ivuxolimab in advanced cancers. Profiled with immunoSEQ multiplex PCR; TCRdb holds only in-frame clones, not every one. The repertoire holds tens of thousands of clones, roughly 84% seen once, with approximately 0.68% in the top ten. The sequences come from CD4+ or CD8+ T cells sorted from blood, collected in a trial of the OX40 agonist ivuxolimab. The receptors derive from an adult with an advanced solid tumor such as melanoma, head and neck, liver or kidney cancer. The CDR3 runs from the conserved cysteine through the conserved F or W. Each record gives: J gene, D gene, CDR3 length, clone size, V gene, CDR3 DNA, CDR3 protein. A D gene is named only where the DNA matches it firmly. Only part of the rows carry a size: once, few, many, or a class if the clone is expanded.

TRBJ2-7 - 11 - TRBV20-1 TGCAGTGCTAGTCCGGGGTACGAGCAGTACTTC CSASPGYEQYF
TRBJ2-5 TRBD2 14 - TRBV7-2 TGTGCCAGTTCGACTAGCGGGGGATGGGAGACCCAGTACTTC CASSTSGGWETQYF
TRBJ2-1 TRBD1 15 - TRBV5-6 TGTGCCAGCAGCCCCTCGGGACAGGGGGACGATGAGCAGTTCTTC CASSPSGQGDDEQFF
TRBJ2-3 - 16 - TRBV7-9 TGTGCCAGCAGCTTAGCGGAGGGGGGTCGGACAGATACGCAGTATTTT CASSLAEGGRTDTQYF
TRBJ1-1 TRBD1 14 - TRBV5-1 TGCGCCAGCAGCTTAACGACAGGGGGTACTGAAGCTTTCTTT CASSLTTGGTEAFF
TRBJ2-4 TRBD2 18 once TRBV19 TGTGCCAGTAGTATGGGCGCGGGGGTAGGGCGGGCCAAAAACATTCAGTACTTC CASSMGAGVGRAKNIQYF
TRBJ1-2 - 11 - TRBV7-2 TGTGCCAGCAGCTCACCGTATGGCTACACCTTC CASSSPYGYTF
TRBJ2-7 - 15 - TRBV6-1 TGTGCCAGCAGTGAAGTCGGGGTACAGGGTTGGGAGCAGTACTTC CASSEVGVQGWEQYF
TRBJ2-1 - 14 once TRBV5-1 TGCGCCAGCAGCTTGTTGACAGGGAGGAATGAGCAGTTCTTC CASSLLTGRNEQFF
TRBJ1-4 - 15 - TRBV5-1 TGCGCCAGCAGCTCGTCAGGAGCTACTAATGAAAAACTGTTTTTT CASSSSGATNEKLFF